The T cell receptor (beta chain) under discussion was sequenced for a study of vaccination effects on CD4 cells after COVID-19. Across the whole study: Expansion with viral peptide pools was applied to antigen-specific CD4+ T cells by the ViraFEST assay prior to sequencing. The researchers cultured fewer than 2.5 million PBMC per well with 9.5 to 10 IU/ml IL-2 and 8 to 10 ug/ml peptides.

TCRdb's copy holds only in-frame clones and misses some; the assay was immunoSEQ multiplex PCR. The sample includes 35,000 to 40,000 clones, 82% of them seen just once. With regard to this clone: What it binds is unknown.

Researchers isolated CD4+ T cells once 9 to 11 days of culture had elapsed. Testing of the vaccine recipients showed negative nucleocapsid antibodies and no prior SARS-CoV-2 infection. The CDR3 extends over 14 amino acids. The germline V gene encodes CDR1 MNHEY and CDR2 SVGAGI. V was cut by 4 bases and J by 5 bases, with 14 bases left in between. The source of this sequence is a human donor who received a COVID-19 vaccine. The material sequenced was CD4+ T cells from PBMCs cultured without peptide, taken before COVID-19 vaccination. The V gene is TRBV6-5, the J gene TRBJ1-1; D possibly corresponds to TRBD1 (5 bases). In DNA, the CDR3 is TGTGCCAGCAGTTCTTCTTGGGGCAATACTGAAGCTTTCTTT. It translates to CASSSSWGNTEAFF.